This entry lists 28 T cell receptor beta chains sequenced from one sample in a study of T-cell memory formation after mild COVID-19. One entry per CDR3 protein results from TCRdb running MiXCR on the 5' RACE reads. The table includes over 250,000 distinct CDR3 sequences, approximately 16% detected once. The specimen sequenced was PBMCs or a T cell subset sorted from them (not recorded which). The receptors were sampled from a man aged 18 to 30 who had mild COVID-19 (a few samples of this study predate the infection). Cell type and time point are not known.

The chain is built from TRBV24-1 and TRBJ2-4; 7 positions match TRBD2. With 0 bases clipped from V and 5 bases from J, the junction kept 6 bases outside the gene matches. Germline V gene lookup returns CDR1 KGHDR and CDR2 SFDVKD. CDR3 size: 16 residues. This chain's CDR3 is CATSDLPREGENIQYF. DNA of the CDR3: TGTGCCACCAGTGATTTGCCCAGGGAGGGAGAAAACATTCAGTACTTC.

This clonotype was seen a handful of times. The V call is TRBV15, the J call TRBJ2-7; D unclear. Germline CDR1 and CDR2: LNHNV and YYDKDF (reference sequence). Trimming took off 5 bases at V and 2 bases at J, with 13 bases between the two ends. The CDR3 has 14 amino acids. Here the CDR3 DNA reads TGTGCCACCAGCGTACCAGGAGTTCCCTACGAGCAGTACTTC. Translated: CATSVPGVPYEQYF.

The J gene is TRBJ1-5, the V gene TRBV12-3 or TRBV12-4; D unclear. Trimming shortened V by 4 bases and J by 9 bases, and 13 bases separated the two germline ends. There are 13 residues in the CDR3. CDR3 region: CASSSKGWGPQHF. CDR3 DNA: TGTGCCAGCAGTTCGAAGGGTTGGGGGCCCCAGCATTTT.

This clonotype was picked up many times. This chain links TRBV5-1 with TRBJ2-3, with D hard to call. The V end was cut by 7 bases, the J end by 2 bases, with 11 bases between. The CDR3 totals 13 residues. Germline-derived CDR1 and CDR2 are SGHRS and YFSETQ. The CDR3 reads CASGGIPTDTQYF. Written as DNA, the CDR3 is TGCGCCAGCGGCGGAATCCCCACAGATACGCAGTATTTT.

The V and J genes are TRBV5-4 and TRBJ1-1; D might be TRBD1 (6 bases). The CDR3 spans 15 residues. The V gene lost 3 bases and the J gene lost 4 bases, with 16 bases spanning the gap. Germline V gene sequence: CDR1 SGHNT, CDR2 YYREEE (reference sequence). CDR3 residues: CASSSEGGFSTEAFF. The CDR3 coding sequence is TGTGCCAGCAGCTCTGAGGGGGGGTTTAGCACTGAAGCTTTCTTT.

This clonotype was observed at least ten times. The gene calls are TRBV5-1 and TRBJ1-1; TRBD1 agrees at 7 bases. V lost 4 bases to trimming and J lost 10 bases; unmatched junction nucleotides: 13. The germline CDR1 and CDR2 sequences are SGHRS and YFSETQ. CDR3 length: 14 residues. The CDR3 DNA follows: TGCGCCAGCAGCCAGGAACAGGGGAATCTTGGAGCTTTCTTT. Protein sequence: CASSQEQGNLGAFF.

The V and J genes are TRBV4-2 and TRBJ1-5, with 11 bases fitting TRBD1. The germline CDR1 and CDR2 sequences are LGHNA and YNFKEQ. This CDR3 has 16 residues. V was clipped by 6 bases and J by 6 bases; unmatched bases: 10. DNA of the CDR3: TGTGCCAGCAGTCCTGGCGGGACAGGGGGTGCTCAGCCCCAGCATTTT. Its translation is CASSPGGTGGAQPQHF.

The chain employs TRBV29-1 and TRBJ1-1; no firm D call. Germline V gene sequence: CDR1 SQVTM, CDR2 ANQGSEA. V was clipped by 4 bases and J by 6 bases, with 15 bases between them. The CDR3 length is 13 residues. The CDR3 reads CSVVSGGWSEAFF. In DNA, the CDR3 is TGCAGCGTTGTGTCGGGTGGATGGTCTGAAGCTTTCTTT.

This clonotype has a handful of counts. The chain carries TRBV20-1 and TRBJ1-2; D is perhaps TRBD1 (5 bases). V was cut by 4 bases and J by 8 bases, with 11 bases left in between. Per germline, CDR1 DFQATT and CDR2 SNEGSKA (reference sequence). The CDR3 contains 11 residues. The CDR3 loop is CSATGNGGYTF. DNA of the CDR3: TGCAGTGCTACAGGGAATGGCGGCTACACCTTC.

This clonotype turned up a few times. The chain carries TRBV20-1 and TRBJ2-3; TRBD2 is a possible D gene (6 bases). Between the trimmed V and J ends, which lost 4 bases and 0 bases, there was a span of 14 bases. The CDR3 has 15 amino acids. The germline V gene has CDR1 DFQATT and CDR2 SNEGSKA (reference sequence). In DNA, the CDR3 is TGCAGTGCTAATTCCGGGGGATCTAGCACAGATACGCAGTATTTT. Amino acid sequence: CSANSGGSSTDTQYF.

This sequence joins TRBV6-5 and TRBJ2-4; 9 nucleotides line up with TRBD1. The V segment lost 5 bases and the J segment 8 bases; nucleotides outside the gene matches: 7. There are 14 residues in the CDR3. Germline loops: CDR1 MNHEY, CDR2 SVGAGI. The CDR3 bases are TGTGCCAGCAGTACGGGGACAGGGAGGGACATTCAGTACTTC. This encodes CASSTGTGRDIQYF.

This clonotype was found many times. V usage is TRBV10-3 and J usage is TRBJ2-1; a possible D gene is TRBD2 (6 bases). The germline V and J ends were trimmed by 7 bases and 4 bases, with 8 bases remaining between them. This CDR3 is built from 12 residues. The germline gives CDR1 ENHRY, CDR2 SYGVKD. The CDR3: CAIKGLYNEQFF. CDR3 coding DNA: TGTGCCATCAAGGGACTGTACAATGAGCAGTTCTTC.

V gene TRBV6-1 combines with J gene TRBJ1-5; D not resolved. CDR1 and CDR2 from the germline V gene are MNHNS and SASEGT. Deletions cut 7 bases from V and 0 bases from J, with 10 bases between. The CDR3 extends over 14 amino acids. The CDR3 region has the DNA TGTGCCAGCATGACATTTTCTAGCAATCAGCCCCAGCATTTT. Translated: CASMTFSSNQPQHF.

The gene calls are TRBV5-1 and TRBJ2-5, with 8 bases fitting TRBD2. From germline, CDR1 is SGHRS and CDR2 YFSETQ. V lost 4 bases and J lost 5; bases outside the gene matches: 16. This CDR3 spans 17 amino acids. CDR3 coding DNA: TGCGCCAGCAGCCCATTGCCGGGACTAGATTATCAGGAGACCCAGTACTTC. Translation gives CASSPLPGLDYQETQYF.

This chain joins TRBV12-3 or TRBV12-4 and TRBJ1-5; possibly TRBD1 for D (5 bases). The CDR3 length is 14 residues. V dropped 4 bases and J dropped 7 bases, with 14 bases sitting between them. CDR3 in amino acids: CASSWGGSSQPQHF. DNA for the CDR3: TGTGCCAGCAGTTGGGGGGGATCCTCCCAGCCCCAGCATTTT.

The chain joins TRBV4-3 to TRBJ2-1; no firm D call. The CDR3 is 13 residues long. Trimming removed 0 bases at V and 15 bases at J, with 15 bases between. Per germline, CDR1 LGHNA and CDR2 YSLEER. CDR3 DNA: TGCGCCAGCAGCCAAGATTTGGCCCTCCGACGGTTCTTC. This gives the protein CASSQDLALRRFF.

In its sample, this clonotype was seen once. The chain joins TRBV6-4 to TRBJ2-1, with 10 bases fitting TRBD2. V was pared by 0 bases and J by 8 bases, with 7 bases of the junction left unmatched. This CDR3 comprises 16 residues. Germline values: CDR1 MRHNA, CDR2 SNTAGT. CDR3: CASSDSSSGGGDEQFF. CDR3 nucleotides: TGTGCCAGCAGTGACTCTTCTAGCGGGGGAGGGGATGAGCAGTTCTTC.

The V gene is TRBV20-1, the J gene TRBJ1-2; D not certain. This CDR3 has 14 amino acids. Deletions cut 2 bases from V and 3 bases from J, with 13 bases between. Looked up from germline, CDR1 is DFQATT and CDR2 is SNEGSKA (reference sequence). The CDR3 DNA sequence: TGCAGTGCTAGAAGGGCAGTATTCGACTATGGCTACACCTTC. It translates to CSARRAVFDYGYTF.

This clonotype was counted ten times or more. This chain connects TRBV3-1 to TRBJ1-6; 12 bases are shared with TRBD1. The CDR3 contains 14 residues. Germline CDR1 LGHDT, CDR2 YNNKEL (reference sequence). The ends lost 3 bases at V and 10 bases at J; junction bases unmatched: 1. The CDR3 reads CASSQGTGGSPLHF. In nucleotides, the CDR3 is TGTGCCAGCAGCCAGGGGACAGGGGGCTCACCCCTCCACTTT.

V is TRBV20-1 and J is TRBJ1-1; D gene ambiguous. There are 11 residues in the CDR3. The germline V gene encodes CDR1 DFQATT and CDR2 SNEGSKA (reference sequence). V lost 3 bases and J lost 5, with 7 bases in between. CDR3 DNA sequence: TGCAGTGCTAGGCCCGGGACTGAAGCTTTCTTT. Translating it yields CSARPGTEAFF.

This clonotype was observed a few times. V usage is TRBV5-1 and J usage is TRBJ2-5; no reliable D call. V was cut by 0 bases and J by 2 bases, with 11 bases left in between. Germline V gives CDR1 SGHRS, CDR2 YFSETQ. The CDR3 contains 15 residues. The DNA of the CDR3 is TGCGCCAGCAGCTTGGGGTCGTCCGTTCAAGAGACCCAGTACTTC. Amino acid sequence: CASSLGSSVQETQYF.

This clonotype was seen a few times. CDR3 nucleotide sequence: TGCGCCAGCAGCTTGGGCGGACAGGGGACCGGTGAAAAACTGTTTTTT. It specifies CASSLGGQGTGEKLFF. The chain combines TRBV5-1 with TRBJ1-4; 9 nucleotides align to TRBD1. The CDR3 totals 16 residues. Germline loops: CDR1 SGHRS, CDR2 YFSETQ. The V segment lost 0 bases and the J segment 7 bases; nucleotides outside the gene matches: 7.

This clonotype was observed at least ten times. The genes are TRBV27 and TRBJ1-6, with D perhaps matching TRBD1 (5 bases). V lost 5 bases and J 8 bases, leaving 10 bases between the germline ends. This CDR3 comprises 13 residues. Germline-derived CDR1 and CDR2 are MNHEY and SMNVEV (reference sequence). Written as DNA, the CDR3 is TGTGCCAGCAGTCACACACAGGATTCACCCCTCCACTTT. Translated: CASSHTQDSPLHF.

The V gene is TRBV5-6, the J gene TRBJ1-1, with D hard to call. The CDR3 has 13 amino acids. Germline values: CDR1 SGHDT, CDR2 YYEEEE. V was cut by 0 bases and J by 8 bases, with 11 bases left in between. CDR3 DNA sequence: TGTGCCAGCAGCTTGGGACGCCTCGGCGAAGCTTTCTTT. Translating it yields CASSLGRLGEAFF.

The chain has TRBV6-5 and TRBJ1-2; 8 positions match TRBD1. Losses at the gene ends were 2 bases for V and 6 bases for J; bases not matched to a gene: 8. Germline values: CDR1 MNHEY, CDR2 SVGAGI. CDR3 length: 15 residues. The CDR3 bases are TGTGCCAGCAGTTACAGAACAGGGGGGATAAATGGCTACACCTTC. Amino acids: CASSYRTGGINGYTF.

A few counts support this clonotype. The chain employs TRBV10-3 and TRBJ2-3, with D perhaps TRBD1 or TRBD2 (7 bases each). Between the trimmed V and J ends, which lost 7 bases and 2 bases, there was a span of 13 bases. Germline lookup yields CDR1 ENHRY and CDR2 SYGVKD. CDR3 length equals 14 residues. The CDR3 DNA reads TGTGCCATCAAGCGGGGACAGAACACAGATACGCAGTATTTT. Amino acid sequence: CAIKRGQNTDTQYF.

This CDR3 is CASRFSGLIFSGNTIYF. CDR3 in DNA: TGTGCCAGTAGGTTCTCCGGACTGATTTTCTCTGGAAACACCATATATTTT. This chain links TRBV19 with TRBJ1-3; D gene ambiguous. Germline assignment: CDR1 LNHDA and CDR2 SQIVND (reference sequence). The V end lost 6 bases, the J end lost 0 bases, and 18 bases lay between the germline ends. The CDR3 has 17 residues.

The genes are TRBV3-1 and TRBJ2-1; 7 bases are shared with TRBD1. The CDR3 covers 16 residues. V gave up 3 bases and J gave up 5 bases; unmatched junction bases: 10. Germline V gene sequence: CDR1 LGHDT, CDR2 YNNKEL (reference sequence). CDR3 DNA: TGTGCCAGCAGCCAGCCTCAACTCGGACAGGACAATGAGCAGTTCTTC. This encodes CASSQPQLGQDNEQFF.